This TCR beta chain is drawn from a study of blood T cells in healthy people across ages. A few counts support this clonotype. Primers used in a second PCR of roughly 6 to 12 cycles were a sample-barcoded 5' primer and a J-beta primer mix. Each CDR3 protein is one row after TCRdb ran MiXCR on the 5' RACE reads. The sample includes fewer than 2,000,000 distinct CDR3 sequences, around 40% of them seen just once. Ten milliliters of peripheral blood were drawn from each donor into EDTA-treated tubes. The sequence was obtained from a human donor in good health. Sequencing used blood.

CDR3 sequence (DNA): TGTGCCATCAGCGACCTGGGACAGGGGGCAGAAAAACTGTTTTTT. Its translation is CAISDLGQGAEKLFF. The chain uses TRBV10-3 and TRBJ1-4; 12 nucleotides match TRBD1. Germline lookup yields CDR1 ENHRY and CDR2 SYGVKD. CDR3 length equals 15 residues. V shed 6 bases, J shed 8 bases, and the junction held 7 bases outside the gene matches.